The rows below give T cell receptor beta chains drawn from one sample of a study of blood T cells in healthy people across ages. Each CDR3 protein is one row after TCRdb ran MiXCR on the 5' RACE reads. Of some 800,000 distinct CDR3 sequences in the sample, roughly 25% were seen once. This sample also belongs to another study, concerning T cells of mothers and their children.

Specimen: blood. The source is a boy younger than 18 in good health. CDR3s include the opening cysteine and the closing phenylalanine or tryptophan. D genes are given only for firm matches. Clone size is stated in some rows and not others, as once, few, many or a class when expanded.

j_gene: TRBJ2-7
d_gene: NA
v_gene: TRBV7-2
abundance: few
CDR3aa: CASSLWTASSYEQYF
CDR3nt: TGTGCCAGCAGCTTATGGACAGCCAGCTCCTACGAGCAGTACTTC

j_gene: TRBJ1-1
d_gene: NA
v_gene: TRBV25-1
abundance: NA
CDR3aa: CASSESGRRMNTEAFF
CDR3nt: TGTGCCAGCAGTGAATCGGGCAGAAGAATGAACACTGAAGCTTTCTTT

j_gene: TRBJ2-3
d_gene: TRBD2
v_gene: TRBV28
abundance: NA
CDR3aa: CATGGDTQYF
CDR3nt: TGTGCCACCGGGGGGGATACGCAGTATTTT

j_gene: TRBJ2-1
d_gene: TRBD2
v_gene: TRBV7-2
abundance: NA
CDR3aa: CASNLDGTTDNEQFF
CDR3nt: TGTGCCAGCAACTTAGATGGGACTACTGACAATGAGCAGTTCTTC

j_gene: TRBJ2-3
d_gene: TRBD2
v_gene: TRBV7-9
abundance: few
CDR3aa: CASRISGGRTDTQYF
CDR3nt: TGTGCCAGCAGAATTAGCGGGGGACGCACAGATACGCAGTATTTT

j_gene: TRBJ2-4
d_gene: NA
v_gene: TRBV20-1
abundance: few
CDR3aa: CSCRGQGGDIQYF
CDR3nt: TGCAGTTGTAGGGGCCAGGGGGGGGACATTCAGTACTTC

j_gene: TRBJ2-1
d_gene: NA
v_gene: TRBV20-1
abundance: few
CDR3aa: CSARDSGTPKSYNEQFF
CDR3nt: TGCAGTGCTAGAGATTCCGGGACTCCAAAATCCTACAATGAGCAGTTCTTC

j_gene: TRBJ2-1
d_gene: TRBD2
v_gene: TRBV14
abundance: NA
CDR3aa: CASSQDRLAVGNEQFF
CDR3nt: TGTGCCAGCAGCCAGGACCGACTAGCGGTAGGGAATGAGCAGTTCTTC

j_gene: TRBJ2-5
d_gene: NA
v_gene: TRBV28
abundance: NA
CDR3aa: CASTDLKGGAGQETQYF
CDR3nt: TGTGCCAGCACCGATCTCAAGGGGGGCGCGGGACAAGAGACCCAGTACTTC

j_gene: TRBJ2-3
d_gene: TRBD2
v_gene: TRBV13
abundance: few
CDR3aa: CASGTSGRDTQYF
CDR3nt: TGTGCCAGCGGGACTAGCGGGAGAGATACGCAGTATTTT

j_gene: TRBJ2-1
d_gene: NA
v_gene: TRBV7-6
abundance: NA
CDR3aa: CASSLGGGGRNEQFF
CDR3nt: TGTGCCAGCAGCCTAGGGGGTGGGGGGCGGAATGAGCAGTTCTTC

j_gene: TRBJ2-5
d_gene: TRBD1
v_gene: TRBV5-5
abundance: few
CDR3aa: CASSRQGARGETQYF
CDR3nt: TGTGCCAGCAGCCGACAGGGGGCGCGTGGAGAGACCCAGTACTTC

j_gene: TRBJ1-5
d_gene: NA
v_gene: TRBV11-2
abundance: NA
CDR3aa: CASSLDLGWAQHF
CDR3nt: TGTGCCAGCAGCTTAGATTTGGGGTGGGCCCAGCATTTT

j_gene: TRBJ1-1
d_gene: NA
v_gene: TRBV5-6
abundance: few
CDR3aa: CASSLQRNTEAFF
CDR3nt: TGTGCCAGCAGCCTACAGAGGAACACTGAAGCTTTCTTT

j_gene: TRBJ2-6
d_gene: NA
v_gene: TRBV18
abundance: NA
CDR3aa: CASSLSIGLSGANVLTF
CDR3nt: TGTGCCAGCTCACTCTCGATCGGACTATCTGGGGCCAACGTCCTGACTTTC

j_gene: TRBJ1-5
d_gene: NA
v_gene: TRBV6-1
abundance: few
CDR3aa: CASTLSGTKNQPQHF
CDR3nt: TGTGCCAGTACCTTGTCAGGTACCAAGAATCAGCCCCAGCATTTT

j_gene: TRBJ2-1
d_gene: TRBD2
v_gene: TRBV4-2
abundance: NA
CDR3aa: CASSQDGPSGTNEQFF
CDR3nt: TGTGCCAGCAGCCAAGACGGCCCTAGCGGGACCAATGAGCAGTTCTTC

j_gene: TRBJ2-1
d_gene: NA
v_gene: TRBV7-2
abundance: many
CDR3aa: CASRPGSLGEQFF
CDR3nt: TGTGCCAGCAGGCCCGGGAGTTTAGGTGAGCAGTTCTTC

j_gene: TRBJ2-1
d_gene: NA
v_gene: TRBV21-1
abundance: NA
CDR3aa: CASSKAGRAWGEQFF
CDR3nt: TGTGCCAGCAGCAAAGCCGGGAGGGCCTGGGGTGAGCAGTTCTTC

j_gene: TRBJ1-1
d_gene: TRBD1
v_gene: TRBV13
abundance: few
CDR3aa: CASSQPGQVLNTEAFF
CDR3nt: TGTGCCAGCAGCCAACCCGGACAGGTCTTGAACACTGAAGCTTTCTTT

j_gene: TRBJ2-4
d_gene: TRBD1
v_gene: TRBV6-5
abundance: few
CDR3aa: CASGTGGLDKNIQYF
CDR3nt: TGTGCCAGCGGTACAGGGGGCCTGGACAAAAACATTCAGTACTTC

j_gene: TRBJ2-7
d_gene: NA
v_gene: TRBV7-9
abundance: few
CDR3aa: CASRPTGGEQYF
CDR3nt: TGTGCCAGCAGGCCCACCGGGGGCGAGCAGTACTTC

j_gene: TRBJ1-2
d_gene: TRBD1
v_gene: TRBV28
abundance: NA
CDR3aa: CASSFQGAREYGYTF
CDR3nt: TGTGCCAGCAGTTTCCAGGGGGCAAGGGAGTATGGCTACACCTTC

j_gene: TRBJ2-7
d_gene: TRBD1
v_gene: TRBV7-9
abundance: NA
CDR3aa: CASSSDREPPYEQYF
CDR3nt: TGTGCCAGCAGCTCCGACAGGGAACCCCCCTACGAGCAGTACTTC

j_gene: TRBJ1-1
d_gene: NA
v_gene: TRBV29-1
abundance: NA
CDR3aa: CSVVGITEAFF
CDR3nt: TGCAGCGTTGTAGGAATCACTGAAGCTTTCTTT

j_gene: TRBJ2-7
d_gene: NA
v_gene: TRBV4-3
abundance: few
CDR3aa: CASSQDVRTGYEQYF
CDR3nt: TGCGCCAGCAGCCAAGACGTGCGGACGGGCTACGAGCAGTACTTC

j_gene: TRBJ2-3
d_gene: NA
v_gene: TRBV20-1
abundance: NA
CDR3aa: CSAKNQGGTQYF
CDR3nt: TGCAGTGCTAAGAACCAGGGGGGCACGCAGTATTTT

j_gene: TRBJ2-7
d_gene: NA
v_gene: TRBV5-1
abundance: NA
CDR3aa: CASSREGGIAYEQYF
CDR3nt: TGCGCCAGCAGCCGCGAAGGGGGGATCGCCTACGAGCAGTACTTC

j_gene: TRBJ2-7
d_gene: NA
v_gene: TRBV20-1
abundance: NA
CDR3aa: CSAIFPSRNYEQYF
CDR3nt: TGCAGTGCTATTTTTCCTAGTCGGAATTACGAGCAGTACTTC